Detailed here is one T cell receptor beta chain. Using immunoSEQ multiplex PCR, the repertoire was profiled, and TCRdb retains in-frame clones only, with some absent. The data show 60,000 to 90,000 clones, around 97% seen once. This sample was taken from a study of technical replicates of blood from a handful of donors. CDR1 is SNHLY and CDR2 is FYNNEI in the germline V gene. The CDR3 is made up of 16 amino acids. Trimming took off 2 bases at V and 4 bases at J, with 15 bases between the two ends. The clonotype comes from a human donor in good health. The sample consisted of T cells isolated from PBMCs. The chain joins TRBV2 to TRBJ2-1, with D possibly TRBD1 on 6 matching bases. The chain's CDR3 is CASSETIQGRYNEQFF. As DNA, the CDR3 is TGTGCCAGCAGTGAAACGATACAGGGTCGGTACAATGAGCAGTTCTTC.